These 3 T cell receptor beta chains were sequenced from one sample in a study of control samples from healthy donors and cancer patients. Only in-frame clones appear in the TCRdb table, and some are missing; sequencing was by immunoSEQ multiplex PCR. Of 390,000 or so clones listed, approximately 92% are singletons. Material: PBMCs. These receptors all stem from a man aged 35-49 years with head and neck cancer.

In DNA form, the CDR3 reads TGTGCCAGCAGTCCCCATAACTACGAGCAGTACTTC. This translates into CASSPHNYEQYF. The gene calls are TRBV28 and TRBJ2-7; D remains ambiguous. Germline CDR1 reads MDHEN; CDR2 reads SYDVKM. Between the trimmed V and J ends, which lost 5 bases and 3 bases, there was a span of 8 bases. The CDR3 runs 12 residues.

Only a few counts were recorded for this clone. This chain's CDR3 is CASSRPGQGEEKLFF. The CDR3, as DNA: TGTGCCAGCAGCCGGCCGGGACAGGGAGAAGAAAAACTGTTTTTT. This chain links TRBV4-2 with TRBJ1-4; the match to TRBD1 covers 9 bases. Germline lookup yields CDR1 LGHNA and CDR2 YNFKEQ. The CDR3 is 15 residues long. Trimming removed 4 bases from V and 8 bases from J; junction bases left unmatched: 8.

The rearrangement links TRBV28 to TRBJ1-6; TRBD1 agrees at 9 bases. The V segment lost 3 bases and the J segment 4 bases; nucleotides outside the gene matches: 4. The V gene's germline CDR1 is MDHEN and CDR2 SYDVKM. The length of the CDR3 is 16 residues. CDR3 sequence (DNA): TGTGCCAGCAGTTTCTCGGGACAGGGATATAATTCACCCCTCCACTTT. Protein product: CASSFSGQGYNSPLHF.